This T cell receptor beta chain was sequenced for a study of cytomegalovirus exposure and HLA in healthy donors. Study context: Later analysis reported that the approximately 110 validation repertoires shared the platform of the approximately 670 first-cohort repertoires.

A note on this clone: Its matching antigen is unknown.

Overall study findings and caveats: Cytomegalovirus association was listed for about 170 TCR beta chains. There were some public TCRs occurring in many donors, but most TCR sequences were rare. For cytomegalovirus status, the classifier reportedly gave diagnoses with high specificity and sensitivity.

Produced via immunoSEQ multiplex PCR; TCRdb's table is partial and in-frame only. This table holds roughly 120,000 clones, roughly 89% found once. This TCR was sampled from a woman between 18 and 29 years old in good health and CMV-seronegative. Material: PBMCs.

The CDR3 reads CASSLNQDLYEQYF. The CDR3 DNA is TGCGCCAGCAGCTTGAATCAGGATCTCTACGAGCAGTACTTC. This chain connects TRBV5-1 to TRBJ2-7; D not resolved. Germline CDR1 reads SGHRS; CDR2 reads YFSETQ. V shed 1 base and J shed 3 bases, with 11 bases lying between them. The CDR3 totals 14 residues. Variable domain in full (rest from reference TRBV5-1 and TRBJ2-7): KAGVTQTPRYLIKTRGQQVTLSCSPISGHRSVSWYQQTPGQGLQFLFEYFSETQRNKGNFPGRFSGRQFSNSRSEMNVSTLELGDSALYLCASSLNQDLYEQYFGPGTRLTVT.